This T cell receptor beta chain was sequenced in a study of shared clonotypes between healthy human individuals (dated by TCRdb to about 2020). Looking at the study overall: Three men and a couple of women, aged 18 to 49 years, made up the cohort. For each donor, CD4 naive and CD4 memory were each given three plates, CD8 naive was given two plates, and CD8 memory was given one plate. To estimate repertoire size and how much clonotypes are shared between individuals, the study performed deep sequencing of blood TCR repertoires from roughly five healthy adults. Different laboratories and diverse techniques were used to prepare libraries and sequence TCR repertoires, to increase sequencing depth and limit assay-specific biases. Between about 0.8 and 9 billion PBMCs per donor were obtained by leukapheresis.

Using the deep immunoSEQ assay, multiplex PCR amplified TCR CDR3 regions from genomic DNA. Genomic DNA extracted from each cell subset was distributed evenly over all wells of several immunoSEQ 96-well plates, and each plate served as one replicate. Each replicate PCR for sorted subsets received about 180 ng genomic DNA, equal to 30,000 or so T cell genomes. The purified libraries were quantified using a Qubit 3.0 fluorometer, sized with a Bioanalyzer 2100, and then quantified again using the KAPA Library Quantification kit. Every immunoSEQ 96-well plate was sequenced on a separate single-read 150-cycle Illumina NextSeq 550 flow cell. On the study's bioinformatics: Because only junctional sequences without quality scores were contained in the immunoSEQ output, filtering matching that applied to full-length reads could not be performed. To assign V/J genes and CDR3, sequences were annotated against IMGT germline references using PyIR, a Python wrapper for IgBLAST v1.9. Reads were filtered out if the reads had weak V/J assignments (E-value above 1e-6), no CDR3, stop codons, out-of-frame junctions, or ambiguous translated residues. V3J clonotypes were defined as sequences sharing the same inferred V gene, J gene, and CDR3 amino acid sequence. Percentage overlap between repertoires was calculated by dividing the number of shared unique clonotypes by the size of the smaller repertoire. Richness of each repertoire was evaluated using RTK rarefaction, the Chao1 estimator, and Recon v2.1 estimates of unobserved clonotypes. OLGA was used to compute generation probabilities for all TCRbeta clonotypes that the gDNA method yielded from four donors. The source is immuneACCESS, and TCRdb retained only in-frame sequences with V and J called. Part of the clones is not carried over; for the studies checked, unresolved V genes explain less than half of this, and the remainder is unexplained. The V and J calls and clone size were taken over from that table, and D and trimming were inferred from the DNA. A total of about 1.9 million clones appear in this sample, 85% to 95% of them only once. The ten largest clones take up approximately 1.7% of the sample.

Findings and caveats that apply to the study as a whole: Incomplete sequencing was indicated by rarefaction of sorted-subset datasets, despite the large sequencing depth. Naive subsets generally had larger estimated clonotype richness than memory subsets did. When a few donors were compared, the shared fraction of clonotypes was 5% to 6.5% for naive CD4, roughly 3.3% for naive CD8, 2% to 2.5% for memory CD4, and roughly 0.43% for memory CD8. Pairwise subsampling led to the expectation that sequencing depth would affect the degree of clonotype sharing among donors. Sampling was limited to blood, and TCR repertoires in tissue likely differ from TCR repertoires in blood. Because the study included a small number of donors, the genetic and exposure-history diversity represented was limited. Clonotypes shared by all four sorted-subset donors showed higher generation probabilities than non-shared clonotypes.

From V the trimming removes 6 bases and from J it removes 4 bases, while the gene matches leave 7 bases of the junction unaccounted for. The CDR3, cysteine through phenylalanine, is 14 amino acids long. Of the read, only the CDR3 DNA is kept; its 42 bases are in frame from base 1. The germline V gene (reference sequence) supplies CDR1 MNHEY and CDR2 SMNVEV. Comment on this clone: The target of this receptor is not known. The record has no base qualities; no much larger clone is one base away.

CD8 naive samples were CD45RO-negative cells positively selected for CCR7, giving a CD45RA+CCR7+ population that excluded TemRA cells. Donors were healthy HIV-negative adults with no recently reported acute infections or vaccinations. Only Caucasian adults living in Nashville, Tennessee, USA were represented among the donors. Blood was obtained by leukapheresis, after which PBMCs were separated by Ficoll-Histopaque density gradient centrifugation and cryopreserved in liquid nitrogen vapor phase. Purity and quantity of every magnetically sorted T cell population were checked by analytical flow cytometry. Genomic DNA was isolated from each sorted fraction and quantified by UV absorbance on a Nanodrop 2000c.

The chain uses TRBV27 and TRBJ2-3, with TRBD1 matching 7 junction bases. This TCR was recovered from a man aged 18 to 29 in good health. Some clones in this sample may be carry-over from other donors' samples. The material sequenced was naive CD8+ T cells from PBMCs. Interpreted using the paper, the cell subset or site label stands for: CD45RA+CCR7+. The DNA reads TGTGCCAGCAGGAGGGGGCGCGGGTCAGATACGCAGTATTTT. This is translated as CASRRGRGSDTQYF.